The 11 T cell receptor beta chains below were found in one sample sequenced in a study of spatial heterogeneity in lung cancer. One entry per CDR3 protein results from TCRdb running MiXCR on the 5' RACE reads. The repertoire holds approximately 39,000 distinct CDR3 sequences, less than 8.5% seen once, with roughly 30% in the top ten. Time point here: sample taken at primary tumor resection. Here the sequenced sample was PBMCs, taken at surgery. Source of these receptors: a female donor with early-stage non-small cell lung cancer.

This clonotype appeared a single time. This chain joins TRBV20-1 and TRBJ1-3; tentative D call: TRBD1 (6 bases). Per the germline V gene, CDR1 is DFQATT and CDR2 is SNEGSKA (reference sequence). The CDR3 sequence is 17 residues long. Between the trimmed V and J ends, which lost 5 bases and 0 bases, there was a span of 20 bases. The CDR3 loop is CSAVMQGSTVSGNTIYF. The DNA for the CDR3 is TGCAGTGCTGTTATGCAGGGGTCGACTGTCTCTGGAAACACCATATATTTT.

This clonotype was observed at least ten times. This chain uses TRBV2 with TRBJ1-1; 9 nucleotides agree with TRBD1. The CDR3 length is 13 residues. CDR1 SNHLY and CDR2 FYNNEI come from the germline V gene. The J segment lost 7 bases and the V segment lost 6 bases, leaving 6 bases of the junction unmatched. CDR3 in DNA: TGTGCCAGCAGGGGGACAGGGTGGGGTGAAGCTTTCTTT. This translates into CASRGTGWGEAFF. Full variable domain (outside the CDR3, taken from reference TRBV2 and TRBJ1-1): EPEVTQTPSHQVTQMGQEVILRCVPISNHLYFYWYRQILGQKVEFLVSFYNNEISEKSEIFDDQFSVERPDGSNFTLKIRSTKLEDSAMYFCASRGTGWGEAFFGQGTRLTVV.

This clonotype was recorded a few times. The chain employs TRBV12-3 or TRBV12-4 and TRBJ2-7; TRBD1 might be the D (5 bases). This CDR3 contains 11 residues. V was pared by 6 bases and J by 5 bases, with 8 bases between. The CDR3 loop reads CASSRVNEQYF. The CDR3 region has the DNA TGTGCCAGCAGCAGGGTTAACGAGCAGTACTTC.

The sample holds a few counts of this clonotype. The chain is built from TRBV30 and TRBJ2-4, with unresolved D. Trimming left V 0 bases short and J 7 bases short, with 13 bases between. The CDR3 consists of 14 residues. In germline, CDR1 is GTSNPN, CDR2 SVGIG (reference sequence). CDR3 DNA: TGTGCCTGGAGTGTAAAGGCGGCCTTTAACATTCAGTACTTC. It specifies CAWSVKAAFNIQYF.

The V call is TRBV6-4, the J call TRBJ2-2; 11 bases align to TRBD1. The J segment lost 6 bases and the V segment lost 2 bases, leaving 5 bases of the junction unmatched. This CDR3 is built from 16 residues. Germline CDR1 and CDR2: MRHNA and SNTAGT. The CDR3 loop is CASSDSPGQGAGELFF. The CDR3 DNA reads TGTGCCAGCAGTGACAGTCCGGGACAGGGGGCCGGGGAGCTGTTTTTT.

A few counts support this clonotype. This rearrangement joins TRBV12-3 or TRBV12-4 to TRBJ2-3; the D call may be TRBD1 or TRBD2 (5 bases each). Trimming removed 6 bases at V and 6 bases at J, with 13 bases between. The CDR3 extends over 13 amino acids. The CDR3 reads CASSAQGGDTQYF. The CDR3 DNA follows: TGTGCCAGCAGCGCTCAGGGCGGGGATACGCAGTATTTT.

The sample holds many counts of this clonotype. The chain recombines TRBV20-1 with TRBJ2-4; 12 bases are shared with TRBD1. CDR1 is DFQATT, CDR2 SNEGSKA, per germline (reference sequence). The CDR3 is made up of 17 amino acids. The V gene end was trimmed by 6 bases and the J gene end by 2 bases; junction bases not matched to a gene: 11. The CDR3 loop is CSAPRDRGLVSKNIQYF. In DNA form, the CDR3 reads TGCAGTGCCCCCCGGGACAGGGGGCTAGTATCCAAAAACATTCAGTACTTC.

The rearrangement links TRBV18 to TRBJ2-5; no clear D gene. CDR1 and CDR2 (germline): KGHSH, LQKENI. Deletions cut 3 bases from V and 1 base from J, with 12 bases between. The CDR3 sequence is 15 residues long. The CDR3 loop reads CASSPPARRQETQYF. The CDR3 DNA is TGTGCCAGCTCACCCCCGGCCAGGCGCCAAGAGACCCAGTACTTC.

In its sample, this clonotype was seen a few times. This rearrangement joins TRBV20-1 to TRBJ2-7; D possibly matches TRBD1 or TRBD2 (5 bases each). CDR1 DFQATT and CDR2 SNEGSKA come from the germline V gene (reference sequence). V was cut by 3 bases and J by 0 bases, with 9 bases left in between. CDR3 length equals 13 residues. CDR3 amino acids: CSASLGTSYEQYF. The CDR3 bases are TGCAGTGCTAGCCTAGGGACCTCCTACGAGCAGTACTTC.

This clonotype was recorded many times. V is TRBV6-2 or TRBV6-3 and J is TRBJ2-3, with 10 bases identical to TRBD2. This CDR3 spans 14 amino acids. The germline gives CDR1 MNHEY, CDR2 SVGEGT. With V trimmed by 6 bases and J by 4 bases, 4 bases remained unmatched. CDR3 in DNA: TGTGCCAGCAGACCTAGCGGGGGACCAGATACGCAGTATTTT. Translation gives CASRPSGGPDTQYF.

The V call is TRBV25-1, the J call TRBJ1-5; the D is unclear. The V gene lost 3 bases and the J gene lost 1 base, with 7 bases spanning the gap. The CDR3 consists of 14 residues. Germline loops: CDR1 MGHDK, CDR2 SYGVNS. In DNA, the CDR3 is TGTGCCAGCAGTGATTACGAAAGCAATCAGCCCCAGCATTTT. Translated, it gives CASSDYESNQPQHF.